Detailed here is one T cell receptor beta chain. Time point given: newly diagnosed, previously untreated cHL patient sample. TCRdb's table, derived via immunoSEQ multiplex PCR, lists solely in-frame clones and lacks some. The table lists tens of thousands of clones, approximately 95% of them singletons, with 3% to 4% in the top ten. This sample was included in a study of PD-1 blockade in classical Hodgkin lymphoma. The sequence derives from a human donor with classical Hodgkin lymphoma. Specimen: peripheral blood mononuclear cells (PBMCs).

This CDR3 is CASSIAGIYSNQPQHF. The CDR3 region has the DNA TGTGCCAGTAGTATAGCGGGCATCTACAGCAATCAGCCCCAGCATTTT. This chain connects TRBV19 to TRBJ1-5; D gene uncertain. The CDR3 runs 16 residues. Germline CDR1 reads LNHDA; CDR2 reads SQIVND (reference sequence). V shed 1 base and J shed 1 base, with 11 bases lying between them.